This TCR beta chain stems from a study of OX40 agonist ivuxolimab in advanced cancers. Study-wide findings and caveats: Average numbers of expanded clones were greater in CD8+ T cells than in CD4+. No determination was made of the antigen specificity of the expanded peripheral T cells.

Assay: immunoSEQ multiplex PCR; the TCRdb copy retains only in-frame clones and omits some. The data show about 76,000 clones, 70% to 90% seen once. In germline, CDR1 is LNHDA, CDR2 SQIVND (reference sequence). This CDR3 is built from 14 residues. The germline V and J ends were trimmed by 8 bases and 4 bases, with 16 bases remaining between them. Regarding this clone: Its specificity is unknown.

The V and J genes are TRBV19 and TRBJ2-3, with D perhaps matching TRBD2 (5 bases). This specimen consisted of CD4+ or CD8+ T cells sorted from blood, obtained in a trial of the OX40 agonist ivuxolimab. The receptor's source is an adult with an advanced solid tumor such as melanoma, head and neck, liver or kidney cancer. The CDR3: CASSPGSGPDTQYF. DNA of the CDR3: TGTGCCAGTTCTCCGGGGAGCGGACCAGATACGCAGTATTTT.